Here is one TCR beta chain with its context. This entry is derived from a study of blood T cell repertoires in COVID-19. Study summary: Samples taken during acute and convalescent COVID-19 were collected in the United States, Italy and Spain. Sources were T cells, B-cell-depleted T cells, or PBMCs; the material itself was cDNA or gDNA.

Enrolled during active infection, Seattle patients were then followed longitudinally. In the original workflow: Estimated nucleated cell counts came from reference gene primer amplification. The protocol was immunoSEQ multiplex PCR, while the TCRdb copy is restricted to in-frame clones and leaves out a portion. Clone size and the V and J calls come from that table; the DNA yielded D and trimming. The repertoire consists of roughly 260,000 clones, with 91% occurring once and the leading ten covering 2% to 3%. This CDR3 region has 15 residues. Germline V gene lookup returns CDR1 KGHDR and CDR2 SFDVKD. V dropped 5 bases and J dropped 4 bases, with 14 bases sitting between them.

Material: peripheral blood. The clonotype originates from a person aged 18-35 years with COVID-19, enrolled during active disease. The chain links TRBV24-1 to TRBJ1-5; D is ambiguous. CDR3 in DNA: TGTGCCACCAGTGGAAGGGCCGGGAGGAATCAGCCCCAGCATTTT. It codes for CATSGRAGRNQPQHF.